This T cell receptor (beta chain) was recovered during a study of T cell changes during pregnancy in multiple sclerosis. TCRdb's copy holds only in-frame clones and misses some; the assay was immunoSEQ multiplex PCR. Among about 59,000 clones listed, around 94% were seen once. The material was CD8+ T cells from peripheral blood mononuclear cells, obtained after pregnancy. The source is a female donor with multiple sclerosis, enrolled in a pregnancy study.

As DNA, the CDR3 is TGTGCCAGCAGCTCCCCCCTAGCGGGAGGGACCGACGAGCAGTACTTC. Its protein product is CASSSPLAGGTDEQYF. The chain carries TRBV7-9 and TRBJ2-7; 12 nucleotides align to TRBD2. J was trimmed by 5 bases and V by 4 bases; bases with no gene match: 9. Germline V gene lookup returns CDR1 SEHNR and CDR2 FQNEAQ (reference sequence). This CDR3 comprises 16 residues.